The 14 T cell receptor beta chains below were found in one sample sequenced in a study of cytomegalovirus exposure and HLA in healthy donors (TCRdb year 2017). Library preparation used the immunoSEQ multiplex PCR assay. The multiplex PCR relied on a mix of 60 forward primers for TCR Vbeta segments and 13 reverse primers for TCR Jbeta segments. Held by TCRdb, this immuneACCESS table contains in-frame sequences only and omits some clones. Under half of the omission traces to an unresolved V gene where checked; the cause of the rest is unknown. In this sample the table shows some 170,000 clones, roughly four fifths of which occur a single time. The biggest ten clones account for 2.2% of the sample. Sequencing was done on a sample of PBMCs. Source of these receptors: a young woman in good health and CMV-seronegative.

This clone has just one count. V is TRBV18 and J is TRBJ1-5; D not certain. V lost 4 bases, J lost 7 bases, and 11 bases lay in between. This CDR3 contains 13 residues. Per germline, CDR1 KGHSH and CDR2 LQKENI. For the CDR3, the DNA is TGTGCCAGCTCACGTTCAGAAAAACAGCCCCAGCATTTT. Translated, it gives CASSRSEKQPQHF. The full variable domain, completed using reference TRBV18 and TRBJ1-5, is NAGVMQNPRHLVRRRGQEARLRCSPMKGHSHVYWYRQLPEEGLKFMVYLQKENIIDESGMPKERFSAEFPKEGPSILRIQQVVRGDSAAYFCASSRSEKQPQHFGDGTRLSIL.

The chain is built from TRBV9 and TRBJ2-7, with D perhaps TRBD1 (6 bases). V lost 0 bases to trimming and J lost 0 bases, with 10 bases between them. The V gene's germline CDR1 is SGDLS and CDR2 YYNGEE. The CDR3 has 15 amino acids. The chain's CDR3 is CASSVEAGVSYEQYF. Here the CDR3 DNA reads TGTGCCAGCAGCGTAGAGGCAGGGGTCTCCTACGAGCAGTACTTC. Together with reference TRBV9 and TRBJ2-7, the CDR3 gives the full variable domain: DSGVTQTPKHLITATGQRVTLRCSPRSGDLSVYWYQQSLDQGLQFLIQYYNGEERAKGNILERFSAQQFPDLHSELNLSSLELGDSALYFCASSVEAGVSYEQYFGPGTRLTVT.

Here the CDR3 reads CASSLMGDSAGYTF. The CDR3 region has the DNA TGTGCCAGCAGCCTCATGGGCGACAGTGCTGGCTACACCTTC. The chain is built from TRBV5-4 and TRBJ1-2; D might be TRBD1 (5 bases). V gave up 4 bases and J gave up 7 bases, with 17 bases separating them. Germline lookup yields CDR1 SGHNT and CDR2 YYREEE (reference sequence). This CDR3 comprises 14 residues.

The rearrangement joins TRBV5-1 to TRBJ2-1, with TRBD2 matching over 7 bases. After removal of 0 bases from V and 2 bases from J, the junction contained 14 bases not matched to a gene. Germline values: CDR1 SGHRS, CDR2 YFSETQ. CDR3 length: 19 amino acids. CDR3 coding DNA: TGCGCCAGCAGCTTGGCCCCGGGAGGTAGGCTAGGGACCTACAATGAGCAGTTCTTC. Protein: CASSLAPGGRLGTYNEQFF.

The genes are TRBV27 and TRBJ1-1, with D perhaps TRBD1 (5 bases). CDR1 and CDR2 from the germline V gene are MNHEY and SMNVEV (reference sequence). Trimming stripped 5 bases from V and 7 bases from J, with 20 bases between. The CDR3 runs to 15 residues. CDR3 region: CASSPRAAGWNEAFF. DNA of the CDR3: TGTGCCAGCAGTCCCCGGGCCGCAGGGTGGAATGAAGCTTTCTTT.

V gene TRBV5-1 combines with J gene TRBJ2-1, with TRBD1 matching 8 bases. There are 12 residues in the CDR3. The V segment lost 2 bases and the J segment 9 bases; nucleotides outside the gene matches: 1. Germline V gene sequence: CDR1 SGHRS, CDR2 YFSETQ. DNA for the CDR3: TGCGCCAGCAGCTTTACAGGGGGTGAGCAGTTCTTC. Residues: CASSFTGGEQFF.

The J gene is TRBJ1-2, the V gene TRBV10-3; a weak D match, TRBD1 (5 bases). The V and J ends lost 11 bases and 3 bases respectively, with 16 bases between them. The CDR3 has 13 amino acids. Germline V gives CDR1 ENHRY, CDR2 SYGVKD. The CDR3 sequence: CAATSLGDYGYTF. DNA of the CDR3: TGTGCCGCCACGAGCTTAGGGGACTATGGCTACACCTTC.

This clone was seen only a few times. The chain carries TRBV5-4 and TRBJ2-1, with D perhaps TRBD1 (6 bases). Germline CDR1 is SGHNT and CDR2 is YYREEE (reference sequence). V lost 3 bases and J 6 bases, leaving 16 bases between the germline ends. This CDR3 spans 15 amino acids. Here the CDR3 DNA reads TGTGCCAGCAGCTCCGGGACAAATAATCGCAATGAGCAGTTCTTC. It translates to CASSSGTNNRNEQFF.

V is TRBV28 and J is TRBJ1-5, with D unclear. This CDR3 is built from 16 residues. Germline assignment: CDR1 MDHEN and CDR2 SYDVKM. The V end was cut by 5 bases, the J end by 2 bases, with 16 bases between. This CDR3 is CASSTHRGWGNQPQHF. As DNA, the CDR3 is TGTGCCAGCAGTACCCACAGAGGGTGGGGCAATCAGCCCCAGCATTTT.

This clone was counted only a few times. The chain has TRBV9 and TRBJ2-2; TRBD1 aligns across 8 bases. The CDR3 consists of 15 residues. Germline CDR1 and CDR2: SGDLS and YYNGEE. With V trimmed by 7 bases and J by 7 bases, 12 bases remained unmatched. The CDR3 DNA reads as TGTGCCAGCCAACCGCGGGCAGGGGGCTTCGGGGAGCTGTTTTTT. Translation gives CASQPRAGGFGELFF.

V and J are TRBV4-3 and TRBJ2-4; 9 nucleotides match TRBD2. Germline V gene data show CDR1 as LGHNA and CDR2 as YSLEER. The CDR3 is made up of 15 amino acids. Trimming cost V 0 bases and J 6 bases; bases outside gene matches: 3. The CDR3 DNA sequence: TGCGCCAGCAGCCAAGAAAGGCGGGAGGGAAACATTCAGTACTTC. Translating it yields CASSQERREGNIQYF.

The chain is built from TRBV7-9 and TRBJ2-3; 7 bases fit TRBD2. CDR1 SEHNR and CDR2 FQNEAQ come from the germline V gene (reference sequence). Germline trimming cut 4 bases from V and 4 bases from J; bases unmatched to any gene: 5. This CDR3 comprises 14 residues. The CDR3: CASSSNGGADTQYF. CDR3 nucleotides: TGTGCCAGCAGCTCAAATGGGGGGGCAGATACGCAGTATTTT.

This chain links TRBV5-4 with TRBJ2-6; 9 positions agree with TRBD1. V trimming: 5 bases; J trimming: 4 bases; junction bases outside the gene matches: 7. Germline CDR1 is SGHNT and CDR2 is YYREEE (reference sequence). The CDR3 runs 16 residues. Written as DNA, the CDR3 is TGTGCCAGCAGTTCGGGACAGGGAGCCGGGGCCAACGTCCTGACTTTC. This gives the protein CASSSGQGAGANVLTF. The full variable domain, completed using reference TRBV5-4 and TRBJ2-6, is ETGVTQSPTHLIKTRGQQVTLRCSSQSGHNTVSWYQQALGQGPQFIFQYYREEENGRGNFPPRFSGLQFPNYSSELNVNALELDDSALYLCASSSGQGAGANVLTFGAGSRLTVL.

The chain combines TRBV4-1 with TRBJ1-5; no clear D gene. This CDR3 is 16 amino acids long. V was clipped by 2 bases and J by 4 bases, with 15 bases between them. Looked up from germline, CDR1 is MGHRA and CDR2 is YSYEKL. The CDR3 loop reads CASSQHLFRGNQPQHF. CDR3 nucleotide sequence: TGCGCCAGCAGCCAACATTTATTCCGGGGAAATCAGCCCCAGCATTTT.